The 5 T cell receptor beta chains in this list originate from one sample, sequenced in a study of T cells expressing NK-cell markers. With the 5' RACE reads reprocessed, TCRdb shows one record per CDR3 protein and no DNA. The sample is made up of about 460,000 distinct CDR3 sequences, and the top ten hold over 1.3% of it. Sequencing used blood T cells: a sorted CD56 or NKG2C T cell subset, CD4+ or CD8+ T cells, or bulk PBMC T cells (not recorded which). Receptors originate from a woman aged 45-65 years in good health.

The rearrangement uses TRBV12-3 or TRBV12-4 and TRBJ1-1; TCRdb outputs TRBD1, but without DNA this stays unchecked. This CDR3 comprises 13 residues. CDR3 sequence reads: CASSLKGDSGAFF.

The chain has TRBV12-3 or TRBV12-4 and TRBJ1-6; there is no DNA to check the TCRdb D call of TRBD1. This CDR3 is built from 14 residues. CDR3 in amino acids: CASKPGQGNSPLHF.

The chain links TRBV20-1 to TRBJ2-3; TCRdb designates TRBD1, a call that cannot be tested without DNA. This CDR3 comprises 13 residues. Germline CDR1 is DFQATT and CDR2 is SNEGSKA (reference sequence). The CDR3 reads CSARIAGTDTQYF.

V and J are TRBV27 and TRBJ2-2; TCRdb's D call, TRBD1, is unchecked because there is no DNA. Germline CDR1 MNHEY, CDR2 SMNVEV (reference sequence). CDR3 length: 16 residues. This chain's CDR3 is CASSFLGQGGTGELFF.

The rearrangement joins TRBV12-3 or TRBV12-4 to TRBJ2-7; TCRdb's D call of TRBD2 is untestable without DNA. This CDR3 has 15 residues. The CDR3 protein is CASSFVGRPWDEQYF.